The 16 T cell receptor beta chains listed next were all sequenced from one sample in a study of T-cell memory formation after mild COVID-19. TCRdb re-called the 5' RACE reads through MiXCR, storing one row per CDR3 protein. Altogether over 450,000 distinct CDR3 sequences are present, 20% being singletons, with the ten largest covering around 13%. Specimen: PBMCs or a T cell subset sorted from them (not recorded which). The receptor source for this set is an adult woman who had mild COVID-19 (a few samples of this study predate the infection). Cell type and time point are not known.

The V gene is TRBV9, the J gene TRBJ2-2, with D possibly being TRBD1 (6 bases). Germline-derived CDR1 and CDR2 are SGDLS and YYNGEE. V dropped 1 base and J dropped 5 bases, with 12 bases sitting between them. The CDR3 covers 15 residues. CDR3 amino acids: CASSVSGVGTGELFF. The CDR3 DNA is TGTGCCAGCAGCGTATCAGGGGTTGGAACCGGGGAGCTGTTTTTT.

V is TRBV20-1 and J is TRBJ2-1, with a tentative D call TRBD1 (5 bases). Trimming pared 6 bases from V and 9 bases from J, leaving 21 bases between. Germline V CDR1 and CDR2: DFQATT, SNEGSKA (reference sequence). This CDR3 contains 14 residues. The CDR3 spells CSAVHRTHQGEQFF. CDR3 nucleotide sequence: TGCAGTGCCGTTCACCGGACCCACCAGGGTGAGCAGTTCTTC.

V gene TRBV6-1 combines with J gene TRBJ2-5; unclear D gene. Germline values: CDR1 MNHNS, CDR2 SASEGT. The CDR3 loop spans 15 amino acids. Trimming shortened V by 7 bases and J by 2 bases, and 17 bases separated the two germline ends. In DNA form, the CDR3 reads TGTGCCAGCACTCCTCTATTGGGAAGACAAGAGACCCAGTACTTC. Encoded protein: CASTPLLGRQETQYF.

This clonotype occurred a few times. The gene calls are TRBV20-1 and TRBJ2-3; 10 bases match TRBD2. This CDR3 spans 16 amino acids. Germline CDR1 reads DFQATT; CDR2 reads SNEGSKA (reference sequence). The J segment lost 2 bases and the V segment lost 0 bases, leaving 5 bases of the junction unmatched. The CDR3 region has the DNA TGCAGTGCTAGAGAAAACCTAGCGGGAGACACAGATACGCAGTATTTT. It specifies CSARENLAGDTDTQYF.

Only a few counts were recorded for this clonotype. This chain uses TRBV12-3 or TRBV12-4 with TRBJ1-5, with D unresolved. With 6 bases removed from V and 0 bases from J, the gap between germline ends came to 6 bases. The CDR3 runs to 13 residues. The CDR3 spells CASRGNSNQPQHF. The CDR3 DNA reads TGTGCCAGCAGGGGGAATAGCAATCAGCCCCAGCATTTT.

J is TRBJ2-7 and V is TRBV9; maybe TRBD2 (5 bases). V lost 0 bases and J 2 bases, leaving 9 bases between the germline ends. Germline V gene lookup returns CDR1 SGDLS and CDR2 YYNGEE. The CDR3 runs to 14 residues. CDR3 sequence (DNA): TGTGCCAGCAGCGTAGGAGAGGGCGCCTACGAGCAGTACTTC. Translated: CASSVGEGAYEQYF.

This rearrangement joins TRBV5-1 to TRBJ2-1, with D uncertain. This CDR3 region has 14 residues. Germline values: CDR1 SGHRS, CDR2 YFSETQ. V lost 3 bases and J lost 7, with 14 bases in between. CDR3 DNA: TGCGCCAGCAGCTCGGATTCGGTGGGGAATGAGCAGTTCTTC. Its protein product is CASSSDSVGNEQFF. The whole variable domain, filled in from reference TRBV5-1 and TRBJ2-1, reads KAGVTQTPRYLIKTRGQQVTLSCSPISGHRSVSWYQQTPGQGLQFLFEYFSETQRNKGNFPGRFSGRQFSNSRSEMNVSTLELGDSALYLCASSSDSVGNEQFFGPGTRLTVL.

In this sample, this clonotype turned up a few times. The rearrangement uses TRBV4-3 and TRBJ2-2; D call uncertain. V lost 0 bases and J lost 6, with 11 bases in between. The CDR3 length is 15 residues. Germline CDR1 and CDR2: LGHNA and YSLEER. DNA of the CDR3: TGCGCCAGCAGCCAAGATCCCGGGTGGGCCGGGGAGCTGTTTTTT. It translates to CASSQDPGWAGELFF.

The chain employs TRBV7-2 and TRBJ1-1, with D unclear. Germline loops: CDR1 SGHTA, CDR2 FQGNSA. The CDR3 is 13 amino acids. V was pared by 5 bases and J by 0 bases, with 7 bases between. This CDR3 reads CASSPSMNTEAFF. CDR3 DNA sequence: TGTGCCAGCAGCCCGAGTATGAACACTGAAGCTTTCTTT.

In this sample, this clonotype turned up once. The genes are TRBV12-3 or TRBV12-4 and TRBJ2-7; 7 bases align to TRBD2. With 3 bases clipped from V and 6 bases from J, the junction kept 11 bases outside the gene matches. The CDR3 is 15 amino acids. The CDR3 bases are TGTGCCAGCAGTTTGAGTAGCGGGTACCCCCTCGAGCAGTACTTC. Its protein product is CASSLSSGYPLEQYF.

The J gene is TRBJ2-7, the V gene TRBV19; 10 bases line up with TRBD1. The V gene's germline CDR1 is LNHDA and CDR2 SQIVND (reference sequence). The CDR3 runs 16 residues. V lost 5 bases, J lost 6 bases, and 13 bases stayed unmatched. The CDR3 here is CASSAPGTGVLGEQYF. CDR3 coding DNA: TGTGCCAGTAGTGCACCCGGGACAGGGGTTTTGGGCGAGCAGTACTTC.

V is TRBV10-1 and J is TRBJ2-4; a weak D match, TRBD2 (6 bases). V lost 6 bases, J lost 7 bases, and 13 bases lay in between. This CDR3 comprises 13 residues. The germline V gene has CDR1 WNHNN and CDR2 SYGVQD (reference sequence). CDR3 DNA: TGCGCCAGCAGAAAGAGGGACTTCAACATTCAGTACTTC. Translation gives CASRKRDFNIQYF.

The chain is built from TRBV30 and TRBJ2-7; D remains ambiguous. The CDR3 is 15 amino acids. Trimming left V 0 bases short and J 6 bases short, with 18 bases between. CDR1 GTSNPN and CDR2 SVGIG come from the germline V gene (reference sequence). The CDR3 sequence is CAWSVHYIEVAEQYF. CDR3 nucleotides: TGTGCCTGGAGTGTACACTATATTGAGGTGGCCGAGCAGTACTTC.

The V gene is TRBV4-3, the J gene TRBJ2-6, with D possibly matching TRBD1 (6 bases). Trimming cost V 0 bases and J 1 base, with 7 bases left between them. Germline values: CDR1 LGHNA, CDR2 YSLEER. The CDR3 has 16 residues. This chain's CDR3 is CASSQDRGSGANVLTF. The CDR3 DNA follows: TGCGCCAGCAGCCAAGATAGGGGGTCTGGGGCCAACGTCCTGACTTTC.

This clonotype was recorded a few times. The chain recombines TRBV7-9 with TRBJ1-1; the match to TRBD1 covers 7 bases. J was trimmed by 5 bases and V by 1 base; bases with no gene match: 7. The CDR3 contains 15 residues. Germline CDR1 is SEHNR and CDR2 is FQNEAQ (reference sequence). The CDR3 reads CASSLVRTGLTEAFF. The CDR3 bases are TGTGCCAGCAGCTTAGTCCGGACAGGCTTGACTGAAGCTTTCTTT.

J is TRBJ2-2 and V is TRBV24-1, with 8 bases aligning to TRBD1. The CDR3 sequence is 15 residues long. Germline values: CDR1 KGHDR, CDR2 SFDVKD. J was trimmed by 2 bases and V by 7 bases; bases with no gene match: 5. The CDR3 reads CATRTGGSNTGELFF. In DNA, the CDR3 is TGTGCCACCAGAACAGGGGGGTCTAACACCGGGGAGCTGTTTTTT.